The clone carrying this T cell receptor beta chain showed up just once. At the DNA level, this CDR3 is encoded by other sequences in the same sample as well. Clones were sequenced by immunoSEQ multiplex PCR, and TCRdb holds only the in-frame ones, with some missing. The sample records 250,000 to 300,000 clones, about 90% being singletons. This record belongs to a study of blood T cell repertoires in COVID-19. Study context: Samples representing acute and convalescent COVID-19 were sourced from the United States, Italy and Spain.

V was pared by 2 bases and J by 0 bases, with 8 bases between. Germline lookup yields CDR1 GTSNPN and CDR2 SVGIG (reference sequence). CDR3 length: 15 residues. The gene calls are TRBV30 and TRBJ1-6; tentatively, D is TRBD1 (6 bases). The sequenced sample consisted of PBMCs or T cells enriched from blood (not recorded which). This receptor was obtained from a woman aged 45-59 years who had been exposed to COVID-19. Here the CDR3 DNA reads TGTGCCTGGAGTACAGGGAGCTCCTATAATTCACCCCTCCACTTT. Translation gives CAWSTGSSYNSPLHF.